A selection of T cell receptor beta chains follows, all from one sample in a study of yellow fever vaccine responses in identical twins. MiXCR, run by TCRdb on the RT-PCR reads, gives a single entry per CDR3 protein. The sample shows roughly 6,900 distinct CDR3 sequences, less than 90% of them seen only once. This sample comprised T cells from blood (PBMCs), unsorted or a sorted subset (not recorded which), obtained before or after yellow fever vaccination (not recorded which). The receptors originated from a young woman who received the yellow fever vaccine. The CDR3 runs from the conserved cysteine through the conserved F or W. D genes are given only for firm matches. The size field is filled for only some rows; it gives once, few, many or a size class.

cdr3_length	d_call	v_call	j_call	clone_size	cdr3_aa	cdr3_nt
14	.	TRBV12-5	TRBJ2-1	.	CASGPSTGVNEQFF	TGTGCTAGTGGGCCTAGCACTGGCGTTAATGAGCAGTTCTTC
15	TRBD2	TRBV7-6	TRBJ2-7	.	CASSPPTSGRYEQYF	TGTGCCAGCAGCCCTCCGACTAGCGGGAGGTACGAGCAGTACTTC
15	.	TRBV24-1	TRBJ2-2	.	CATSDLQGDTGELFF	TGTGCCACCAGTGATTTACAGGGCGACACCGGGGAGCTGTTTTTT
15	.	TRBV9	TRBJ2-5	.	CASSVIGRTQETQYF	TGTGCCAGCAGCGTAATAGGAAGGACCCAAGAGACCCAGTACTTC
13	.	TRBV15	TRBJ2-1	.	CATSVATYNEQFF	TGTGCCACCAGCGTAGCGACCTACAATGAGCAGTTCTTC
18	.	TRBV15	TRBJ2-7	.	CATSRLEDKGTATYEQYF	TGTGCCACCAGCAGACTTGAAGATAAGGGTACAGCTACCTACGAGCAGTACTTC
8	.	TRBV7-9	TRBJ2-3	few	CVTDTQYF	TGTGTGACAGATACGCAGTATTTT
15	.	TRBV1	TRBJ2-3	.	CTSSQGSGGSDTQYF	TGCACCAGCAGCCAAGGTAGCGGGGGCTCAGATACGCAGTATTTT
16	TRBD1	TRBV4-1	TRBJ2-7	.	CASSQGDGTGTYEQYF	TGCGCCAGCAGCCAAGGGGACGGGACAGGCACCTACGAGCAGTACTTC
13	.	TRBV7-9	TRBJ1-1	.	CASRETGNTEAFF	TGTGCCAGCAGGGAGACAGGGAACACTGAAGCTTTCTTT
15	.	TRBV6-2/TRBV6-3	TRBJ1-1	few	CASSYNRDGAREAFF	TGTGCCAGCAGCTACAACAGGGATGGGGCTCGTGAAGCTTTCTTT
13	TRBD1	TRBV7-3	TRBJ2-1	.	CASSSTGVDEQFF	TGTGCCAGCAGCTCGACAGGGGTCGATGAGCAGTTCTTC
18	TRBD2	TRBV7-2	TRBJ2-2	.	CASSLAVGQALNTGELFF	TGTGCCAGCAGCCTAGCGGTGGGGCAGGCCCTAAACACCGGGGAGCTGTTTTTT
12	TRBD1	TRBV9	TRBJ1-2	.	CASSGDREGYTF	TGTGCCAGCAGCGGGGACAGGGAGGGCTACACCTTC
12	.	TRBV29-1	TRBJ2-7	.	CSVEDQGNEQYF	TGCAGCGTTGAAGACCAGGGAAACGAGCAGTACTTC
15	.	TRBV13	TRBJ1-3	.	CASSLASGPGNTIYF	TGTGCCAGCAGCTTAGCGTCGGGGCCTGGAAACACCATATATTTT